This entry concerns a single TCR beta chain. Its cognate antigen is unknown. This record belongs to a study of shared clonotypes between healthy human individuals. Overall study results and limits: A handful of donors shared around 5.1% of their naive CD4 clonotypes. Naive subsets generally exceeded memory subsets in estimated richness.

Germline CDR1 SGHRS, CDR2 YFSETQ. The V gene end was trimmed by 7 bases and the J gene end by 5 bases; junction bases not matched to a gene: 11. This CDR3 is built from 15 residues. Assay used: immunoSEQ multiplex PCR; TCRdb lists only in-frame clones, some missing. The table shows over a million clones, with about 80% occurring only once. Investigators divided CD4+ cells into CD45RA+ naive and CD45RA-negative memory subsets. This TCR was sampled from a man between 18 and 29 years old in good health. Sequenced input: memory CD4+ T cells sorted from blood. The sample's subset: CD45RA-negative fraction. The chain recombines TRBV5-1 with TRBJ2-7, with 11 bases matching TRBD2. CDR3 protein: CASSDIAGGPHEQYF. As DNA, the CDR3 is TGCGCCAGCTCGGACATAGCGGGAGGGCCCCACGAGCAGTACTTC.